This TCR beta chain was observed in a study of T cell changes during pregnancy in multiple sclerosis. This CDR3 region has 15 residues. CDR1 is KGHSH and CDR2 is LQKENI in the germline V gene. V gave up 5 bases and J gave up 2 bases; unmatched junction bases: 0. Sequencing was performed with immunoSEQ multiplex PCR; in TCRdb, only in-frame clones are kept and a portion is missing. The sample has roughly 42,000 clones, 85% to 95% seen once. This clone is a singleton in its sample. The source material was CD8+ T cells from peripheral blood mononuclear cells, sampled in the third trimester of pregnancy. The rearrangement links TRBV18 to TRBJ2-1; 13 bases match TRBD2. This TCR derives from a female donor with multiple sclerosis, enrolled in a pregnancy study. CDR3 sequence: CASSTSGGAYNEQFF. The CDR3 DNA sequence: TGTGCCAGCTCAACTAGCGGGGGGGCCTACAATGAGCAGTTCTTC.